This TCR beta chain was sequenced for a study of OX40 agonist ivuxolimab in advanced cancers. Trimming took 8 bases from V and 8 from J; bases not matched to a gene: 11. This CDR3 spans 14 amino acids. Looked up from germline, CDR1 is LNHNV and CDR2 is YYDKDF (reference sequence). Produced via immunoSEQ multiplex PCR; TCRdb's table is partial and in-frame only. The data contain around 68,000 clones, under 90% of them singletons. This clonotype originated in an adult with an advanced solid tumor such as melanoma, head and neck, liver or kidney cancer. The material sequenced was CD4+ or CD8+ T cells sorted from blood, taken in a trial of the OX40 agonist ivuxolimab. This chain connects TRBV15 to TRBJ1-1; 10 bases are shared with TRBD1. This chain's CDR3 is CATEPGQGTLEAFF. CDR3 nucleotide sequence: TGTGCCACCGAACCGGGACAGGGGACTTTGGAAGCTTTCTTT.